This paragraph covers one TCR beta chain sequence. Its antigen is still unknown. Per-base quality was not reported, and no clone a single base away is much larger than it. Before undergoing thyroid surgery, none of the patients had been given any kind of treatment. Patient clinical samples collected from 2012 to 2018 were retrospectively analysed using T-cell receptor beta sequencing. The cysteine opens and the phenylalanine closes a CDR3 of 14 amino acids. Just the 42-base CDR3 DNA is kept, in frame starting at base 1. Via the germline V gene (reference sequence), CDR1 is GTSNPN and CDR2 SVGIG. V sheds 0 bases and J sheds 2 bases, leaving 8 bases between their ends. The source of the sample is a study of metastatic and nonmetastatic thyroid tumors (dated by TCRdb to about 2020). Context from the whole study: Repertoires were compared across peripheral blood and tumor or nodule tissue samples from malignant and benign thyroid patients. Broad study findings and their caveats: TCR beta diversity was reported as significantly higher in malignant tumors than in benign nodules, in both blood and tumor samples.

The library was obtained by PCR. TCRdb records Illumina HiSeq 4000 as the sequencer. The TCR beta-chain CDR3 region of each patient was profiled by high-throughput sequencing. On the authors' methods: A classifier to discriminate distant-metastatic papillary thyroid cancer patients was built from CDR3 differences across clinicopathological groups. The Shannon index was used to measure repertoire diversity, and the Morisita-Horn index was used to measure how similar tumor and blood repertoires were. In TCRdb, the public reads were trimmed at Q25 with fastp and aligned with MiXCR, with productive beta chains retained. These V and J calls are TCRdb output, not the study's own analysis. Present in this sample are 5,000 or so clones, 20% to 25% of which were seen just once. The ten largest clones capture 14% to 15% of the sample.

The TCR was taken from a female donor with papillary thyroid cancer or a benign thyroid nodule (not recorded which). Some clones in this sample may be carry-over from other donors' samples. The sample comprised adjacent normal tissue. The rearranged segments are TRBV30 and TRBJ1-3; TRBD1 might be the D gene, on 6 matching bases. The bases read TGTGCCTGGAGTGTATGGGACACTGGAAACACCATATATTTT. Its amino acids are CAWSVWDTGNTIYF.